Described below is a single TCR beta chain sequence and its context. Antigen: not known. The assay was immunoSEQ multiplex PCR, and TCRdb's table has in-frame clones only and misses some. This repertoire shows about 22,000 clones, approximately 81% found once; its top ten account for 4% to 4.5%. There are 16 residues in the CDR3. From germline, CDR1 is SNHLY and CDR2 FYNNEI. V lost 6 bases, J lost 5 bases, and 17 bases lay in between. This entry is derived from a study of T cells in narcolepsy. Study-wide points: Autoreactive clonotypes reportedly recurred in blood of same and different patients, not controls.

The sample comprised memory (CD45RA-) CD4+ T cells from blood. This clonotype was sampled from a human donor in good health. The rearrangement links TRBV2 to TRBJ1-6, with a possible D match to TRBD1 (5 bases). In DNA, the CDR3 is TGTGCCAGCAGGCCTTTGGGGGGGGAAAATAATTCACCCCTCCACTTT. Protein sequence: CASRPLGGENNSPLHF.